The 20 T cell receptor beta chains given below trace back to one sample, sequenced in a study of blood T cell repertoires in COVID-19. Using immunoSEQ multiplex PCR, the repertoire was profiled, and TCRdb retains in-frame clones only, with some absent. The sample has about 88,000 clones; about nine tenths are singletons. The source material was peripheral blood. These receptors were obtained from a male donor with acute or convalescent COVID-19.

V gene TRBV9 combines with J gene TRBJ2-1, with 9 bases matching TRBD2. The V gene's germline CDR1 is SGDLS and CDR2 YYNGEE. This CDR3 contains 16 residues. The J segment lost 7 bases and the V segment lost 0 bases, leaving 8 bases of the junction unmatched. The CDR3 DNA reads TGTGCCAGCAGCGTAGGAGTTGCGGGGGGGCCAAATGAGCAGTTCTTC. Translating it yields CASSVGVAGGPNEQFF.

The rearrangement uses TRBV29-1 and TRBJ2-1; 7 bases match TRBD2. CDR1 is SQVTM, CDR2 ANQGSEA, per germline. The CDR3 sequence is 13 residues long. V dropped 4 bases and J dropped 4; count of bases not matched to a gene: 4. The CDR3 DNA follows: TGCAGCGTTGCGGCTAGCGGTTACAATGAGCAGTTCTTC. Residues: CSVAASGYNEQFF.

V and J are TRBV6-5 and TRBJ2-5, with D hard to call. The germline V and J ends were trimmed by 2 bases and 1 base, with 5 bases remaining between them. Germline assignment: CDR1 MNHEY and CDR2 SVGAGI. The CDR3 loop spans 13 amino acids. This CDR3 reads CASSYHGQETQYF. In nucleotides, the CDR3 is TGTGCCAGCAGTTACCACGGCCAAGAGACCCAGTACTTC.

The chain joins TRBV4-2 to TRBJ1-4; D remains unclear. The V gene's germline CDR1 is LGHNA and CDR2 YNFKEQ. The CDR3 contains 13 residues. V lost 0 bases and J lost 8, with 7 bases in between. The CDR3 region has the DNA TGTGCCAGCAGCCAAGAAGGGAGCGAAAAACTGTTTTTT. Residues: CASSQEGSEKLFF.

This rearrangement joins TRBV7-8 to TRBJ1-5; tentatively, D is TRBD1 (5 bases). The CDR3 loop spans 15 amino acids. V shed 5 bases and J shed 2 bases, with 13 bases lying between them. The germline V gene has CDR1 SGHVS and CDR2 FQNEAQ. The CDR3 region is CASSPRGGRNQPQHF. The CDR3 region has the DNA TGTGCCAGCAGCCCCCGGGGGGGTCGCAATCAGCCCCAGCATTTT.

The chain couples TRBV19 to TRBJ2-7; TRBD1 agrees at 7 bases. Losses at the gene ends were 6 bases for V and 1 base for J; bases not matched to a gene: 6. The germline V gene has CDR1 LNHDA and CDR2 SQIVND (reference sequence). The CDR3 is made up of 14 amino acids. The CDR3 loop reads CASSARQGSYEQYF. In DNA form, the CDR3 reads TGTGCCAGTAGCGCCAGACAGGGTTCCTACGAGCAGTACTTC.

A single count supports this clone. The CDR3 region has the DNA TGTGCCAGCAGCTTAGACGGCGGGGGGCCCGGGGAGCTGTTTTTT. The encoded protein is CASSLDGGGPGELFF. The chain links TRBV11-3 to TRBJ2-2; 8 bases are shared with TRBD2. CDR3 size: 15 residues. The V and J ends lost 0 bases and 6 bases, in that order; junction bases with no gene match: 3. Looked up from germline, CDR1 is SGHNT and CDR2 is YENEEA.

The rearrangement uses TRBV6-1 and TRBJ1-2, with D perhaps matching TRBD1 (6 bases). CDR3 length: 13 amino acids. V was pared by 3 bases and J by 4 bases, with 9 bases between. Germline values: CDR1 MNHNS, CDR2 SASEGT. CDR3 nucleotides: TGTGCCAGCAGTGAGGGACACCTCTATGGCTACACCTTC. It is translated as CASSEGHLYGYTF.

In this sample, this clone turned up a few times. J is TRBJ1-3 and V is TRBV6-1, with 9 bases lining up with TRBD1. The CDR3 loop spans 17 amino acids. Germline values: CDR1 MNHNS, CDR2 SASEGT. With V trimmed by 4 bases and J by 3 bases, 10 bases remained unmatched. This chain's CDR3 is CASSVGTGLLGGNTIYF. Here the CDR3 DNA reads TGTGCCAGCAGTGTCGGGACAGGGCTTTTAGGTGGAAACACCATATATTTT.

The chain couples TRBV3-1 (or the pseudogene TRBV3-2) to TRBJ2-7, with a possible D match to TRBD1 (6 bases). V lost 3 bases to trimming and J lost 5 bases, with 11 bases between them. The CDR3 runs to 13 residues. Per germline, CDR1 LGHDT and CDR2 YNNKEL (reference sequence). This chain's CDR3 is CASSQGARDEQYF. CDR3 sequence (DNA): TGTGCCAGCAGCCAGGGGGCGCGGGACGAGCAGTACTTC.

V gene TRBV12-5 combines with J gene TRBJ1-1; 9 nucleotides agree with TRBD1. The V segment lost 0 bases and the J segment 0 bases; nucleotides outside the gene matches: 8. Germline V lookup: CDR1 LGHNT, CDR2 FRNRAP. The CDR3 runs to 18 residues. The CDR3 nucleotides are TGTGCTAGTGGTTTGGTGTCCGGGACAGGGCCTATGAACACTGAAGCTTTCTTT. It yields the protein CASGLVSGTGPMNTEAFF.

The V and J genes are TRBV18 and TRBJ1-3; weak D call: TRBD1 (5 bases). Germline loops: CDR1 KGHSH, CDR2 LQKENI. The CDR3 loop spans 15 amino acids. V lost 5 bases, J lost 0 bases, and 11 bases lay in between. CDR3 loop: CASSTQGTSGNTIYF. For the CDR3, the DNA is TGTGCCAGCTCAACCCAGGGCACCTCTGGAAACACCATATATTTT.

The genes are TRBV30 and TRBJ2-3; D possibly corresponds to TRBD2 (7 bases). V gave up 4 bases and J gave up 4 bases, with 18 bases separating them. The CDR3 totals 15 residues. Germline loops: CDR1 GTSNPN, CDR2 SVGIG (reference sequence). CDR3 DNA: TGTGCCTGGACCGGACGGGGGGCGGGTGCAGATACGCAGTATTTT. Amino acid sequence: CAWTGRGAGADTQYF.

The V call is TRBV25-1, the J call TRBJ1-5; 10 bases are a match to TRBD1. V dropped 10 bases and J dropped 3; count of bases not matched to a gene: 15. The CDR3 is 17 residues long. Germline V gene sequence: CDR1 MGHDK, CDR2 SYGVNS. Written as DNA, the CDR3 is TGTGCCACCAACCAGGACAGGGGGTTTGTGTACAATCAGCCCCAGCATTTT. Amino acid sequence: CATNQDRGFVYNQPQHF.

The rearrangement uses TRBV11-2 and TRBJ1-1, with D perhaps matching TRBD1 (5 bases). The germline V and J ends were trimmed by 2 bases and 4 bases, with 11 bases remaining between them. CDR1 and CDR2 from the germline V gene are SGHAT and FQNNGV. The CDR3 extends over 14 amino acids. The CDR3 DNA is TGTGCCAGCAGCTTACAGGGTTTGGGCACTGAAGCTTTCTTT. Its translation is CASSLQGLGTEAFF.

CDR3 coding DNA: TGTGCCAGCAGCTTGTTAGCGGGGACAGGGGATGAAAAACTGTTTTTT. Protein product: CASSLLAGTGDEKLFF. J is TRBJ1-4 and V is TRBV5-4; 10 nucleotides line up with TRBD1. V lost 1 base to trimming and J lost 6 bases; unmatched junction nucleotides: 6. The CDR3 extends over 16 amino acids. Germline assignment: CDR1 SGHNT and CDR2 YYREEE (reference sequence). The variable domain in full, with the rest retrieved from reference TRBV5-4 and TRBJ1-4, is ETGVTQSPTHLIKTRGQQVTLRCSSQSGHNTVSWYQQALGQGPQFIFQYYREEENGRGNFPPRFSGLQFPNYSSELNVNALELDDSALYLCASSLLAGTGDEKLFFGSGTQLSVL.

The genes are TRBV9 and TRBJ2-3; D is ambiguous. CDR1 is SGDLS, CDR2 YYNGEE, per germline. The length of the CDR3 is 16 residues. V gave up 0 bases and J gave up 0 bases, with 11 bases separating them. CDR3 sequence (DNA): TGTGCCAGCAGCGTAGAGGCAGGCTTTAGCACAGATACGCAGTATTTT. It is translated as CASSVEAGFSTDTQYF.

The sample holds a few counts of this clone. The chain combines TRBV5-1 with TRBJ2-7; 11 bases match TRBD1. The V gene's germline CDR1 is SGHRS and CDR2 YFSETQ. V lost 5 bases and J lost 6; bases outside the gene matches: 7. The CDR3 consists of 14 residues. The CDR3 region is CASSHGQGAFEQYF. CDR3 DNA: TGCGCCAGCAGTCATGGACAGGGGGCGTTCGAGCAGTACTTC. Combining the CDR3 with reference TRBV5-1 and TRBJ2-7 gives the whole variable domain KAGVTQTPRYLIKTRGQQVTLSCSPISGHRSVSWYQQTPGQGLQFLFEYFSETQRNKGNFPGRFSGRQFSNSRSEMNVSTLELGDSALYLCASSHGQGAFEQYFGPGTRLTVT.

The chain combines TRBV7-2 with TRBJ2-6, with a weak D call TRBD1 (6 bases). Germline V lookup: CDR1 SGHTA, CDR2 FQGNSA. The CDR3 is 13 amino acids. The ends were cut back, 5 bases at V and 7 bases at J, with 9 bases in the middle. The CDR3 nucleotides read TGTGCCAGCAGCGACAGGTCCGCCAACGTCCTGACTTTC. It codes for CASSDRSANVLTF.

This sequence joins TRBV2 and TRBJ1-5, with a possible D match to TRBD1 (6 bases). CDR1 SNHLY and CDR2 FYNNEI come from the germline V gene. V shed 6 bases and J shed 2 bases, with 8 bases lying between them. The CDR3 covers 13 residues. CDR3: CASSTGRNQPQHF. CDR3 DNA sequence: TGTGCCAGCAGCACAGGGCGCAATCAGCCCCAGCATTTT.